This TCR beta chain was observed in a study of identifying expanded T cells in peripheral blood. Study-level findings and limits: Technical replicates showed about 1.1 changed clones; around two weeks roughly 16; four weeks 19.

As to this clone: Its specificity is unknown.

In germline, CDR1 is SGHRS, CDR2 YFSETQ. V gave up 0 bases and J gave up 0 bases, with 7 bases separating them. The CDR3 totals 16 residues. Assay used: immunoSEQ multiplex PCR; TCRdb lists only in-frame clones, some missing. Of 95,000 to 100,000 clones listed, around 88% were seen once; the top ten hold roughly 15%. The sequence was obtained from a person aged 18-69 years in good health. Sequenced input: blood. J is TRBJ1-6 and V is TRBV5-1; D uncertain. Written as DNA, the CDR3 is TGCGCCAGCAGCTTGGTCACTAGCTCCTATAATTCACCCCTCCACTTT. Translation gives CASSLVTSSYNSPLHF. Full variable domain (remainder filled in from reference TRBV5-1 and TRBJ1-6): KAGVTQTPRYLIKTRGQQVTLSCSPISGHRSVSWYQQTPGQGLQFLFEYFSETQRNKGNFPGRFSGRQFSNSRSEMNVSTLELGDSALYLCASSLVTSSYNSPLHFGNGTRLTVT.